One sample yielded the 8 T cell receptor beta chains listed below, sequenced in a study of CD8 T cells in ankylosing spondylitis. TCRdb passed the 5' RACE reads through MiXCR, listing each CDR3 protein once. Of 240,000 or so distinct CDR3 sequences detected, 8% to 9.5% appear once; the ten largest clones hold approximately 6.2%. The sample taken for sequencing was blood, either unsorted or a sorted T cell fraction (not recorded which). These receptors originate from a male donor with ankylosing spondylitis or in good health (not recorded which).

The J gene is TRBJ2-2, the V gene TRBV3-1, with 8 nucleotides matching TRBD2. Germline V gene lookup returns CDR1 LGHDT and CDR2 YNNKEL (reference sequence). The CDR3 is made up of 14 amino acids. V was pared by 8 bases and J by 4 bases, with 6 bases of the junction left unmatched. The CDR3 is CASRGSGTTGELFF. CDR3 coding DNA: TGTGCCAGCCGTGGTAGCGGGACCACCGGGGAGCTGTTTTTT.

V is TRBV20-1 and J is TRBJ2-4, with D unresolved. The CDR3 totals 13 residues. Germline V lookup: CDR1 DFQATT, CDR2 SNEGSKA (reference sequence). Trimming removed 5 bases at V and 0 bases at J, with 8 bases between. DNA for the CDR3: TGCAGTGCTTTACATCTAGCCAAAAACATTCAGTACTTC. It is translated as CSALHLAKNIQYF.

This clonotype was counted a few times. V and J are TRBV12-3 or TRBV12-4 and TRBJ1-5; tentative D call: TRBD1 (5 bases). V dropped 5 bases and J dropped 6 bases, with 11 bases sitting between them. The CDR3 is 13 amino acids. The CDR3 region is CASSVRASQPQHF. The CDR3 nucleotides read TGTGCCAGCAGTGTCAGGGCAAGTCAGCCCCAGCATTTT.

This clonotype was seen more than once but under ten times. For the CDR3, the DNA is TGTGCCTTTTCCGGGACAGCAAAGGGCAATGAGCAGTTCTTC. The encoded protein is CAFSGTAKGNEQFF. The chain carries TRBV30 and TRBJ2-1, with TRBD1 identical over 7 bases. V dropped 7 bases and J dropped 6; count of bases not matched to a gene: 12. Germline V gene lookup returns CDR1 GTSNPN and CDR2 SVGIG (reference sequence). The CDR3 runs to 14 residues.

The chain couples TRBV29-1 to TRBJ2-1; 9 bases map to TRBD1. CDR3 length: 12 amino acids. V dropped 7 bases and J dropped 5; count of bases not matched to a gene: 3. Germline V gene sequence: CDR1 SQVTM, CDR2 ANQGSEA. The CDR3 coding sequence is TGCAGCGGGGGGACAGGGAACAATGAGCAGTTCTTC. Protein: CSGGTGNNEQFF.

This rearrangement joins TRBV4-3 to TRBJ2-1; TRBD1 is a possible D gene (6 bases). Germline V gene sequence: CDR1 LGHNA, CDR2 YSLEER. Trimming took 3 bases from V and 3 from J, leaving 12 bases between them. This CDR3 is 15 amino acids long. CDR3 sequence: CASSQERQDYNEQFF. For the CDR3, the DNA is TGCGCCAGCAGCCAGGAACGACAGGACTACAATGAGCAGTTCTTC.

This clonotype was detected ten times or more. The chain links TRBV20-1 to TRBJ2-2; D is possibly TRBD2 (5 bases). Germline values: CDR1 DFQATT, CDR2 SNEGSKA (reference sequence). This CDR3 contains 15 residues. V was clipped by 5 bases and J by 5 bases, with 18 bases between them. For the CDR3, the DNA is TGCAGTGCTGTTGCGACAATCCCGGGGACCGGGGAGCTGTTTTTT. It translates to CSAVATIPGTGELFF.

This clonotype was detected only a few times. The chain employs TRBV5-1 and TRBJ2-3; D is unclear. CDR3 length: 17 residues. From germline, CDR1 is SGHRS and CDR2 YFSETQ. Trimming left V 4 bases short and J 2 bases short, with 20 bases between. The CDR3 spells CASSRQPDSALTDTQYF. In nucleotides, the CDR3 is TGCGCCAGCAGCCGCCAGCCCGACTCAGCCCTCACAGATACGCAGTATTTT.